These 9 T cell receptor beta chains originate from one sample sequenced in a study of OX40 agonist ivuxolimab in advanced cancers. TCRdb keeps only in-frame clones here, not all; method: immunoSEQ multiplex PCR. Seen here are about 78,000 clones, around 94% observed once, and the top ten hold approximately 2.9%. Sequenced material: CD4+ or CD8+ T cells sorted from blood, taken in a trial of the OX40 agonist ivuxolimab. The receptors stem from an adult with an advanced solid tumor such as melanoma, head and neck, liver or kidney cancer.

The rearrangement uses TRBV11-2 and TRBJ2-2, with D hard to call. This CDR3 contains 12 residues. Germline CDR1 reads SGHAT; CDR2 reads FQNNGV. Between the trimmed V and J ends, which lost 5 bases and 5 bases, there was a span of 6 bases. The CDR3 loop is CASSAETGELFF. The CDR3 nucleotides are TGTGCCAGCAGCGCAGAAACCGGGGAGCTGTTTTTT.

The CDR3 nucleotides are TGTGCCAGTAGTACAAGGGGCCCTATTAACTATGGCTACACCTTC. Translating gives CASSTRGPINYGYTF. The chain uses TRBV19 and TRBJ1-2, with a tentative D call TRBD1 (5 bases). The CDR3 has 15 amino acids. CDR1 and CDR2 (germline): LNHDA, SQIVND (reference sequence). Trimming pared 4 bases from V and 1 base from J, leaving 13 bases between.

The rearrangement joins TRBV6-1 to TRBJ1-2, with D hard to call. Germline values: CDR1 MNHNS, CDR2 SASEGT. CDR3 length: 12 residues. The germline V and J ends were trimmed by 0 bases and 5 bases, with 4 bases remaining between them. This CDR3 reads CASSEARYGYTF. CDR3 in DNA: TGTGCCAGCAGTGAAGCGCGATATGGCTACACCTTC.

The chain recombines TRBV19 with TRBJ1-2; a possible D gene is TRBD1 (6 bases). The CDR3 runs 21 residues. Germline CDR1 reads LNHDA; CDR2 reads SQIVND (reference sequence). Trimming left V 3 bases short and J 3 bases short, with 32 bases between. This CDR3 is CASSIEPVSSLSWRGDYGYTF. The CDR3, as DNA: TGTGCCAGTAGTATCGAGCCAGTGAGCTCTCTATCGTGGAGGGGGGACTATGGCTACACCTTC.

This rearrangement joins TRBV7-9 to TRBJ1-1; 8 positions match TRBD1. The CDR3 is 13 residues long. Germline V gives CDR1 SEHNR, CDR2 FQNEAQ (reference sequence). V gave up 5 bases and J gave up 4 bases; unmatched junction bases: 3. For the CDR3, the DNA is TGTGCCAGCAGCGCACAGGGGGGCACTGAAGCTTTCTTT. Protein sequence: CASSAQGGTEAFF.

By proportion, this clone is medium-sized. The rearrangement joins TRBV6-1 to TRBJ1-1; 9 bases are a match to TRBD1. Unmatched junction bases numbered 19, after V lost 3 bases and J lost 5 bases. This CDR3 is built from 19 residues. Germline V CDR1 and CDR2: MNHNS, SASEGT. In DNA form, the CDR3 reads TGTGCCAGCAGTGACCCCCCTTCTCACAGGGGGCTTAGAGGGACTGAAGCTTTCTTT. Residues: CASSDPPSHRGLRGTEAFF.

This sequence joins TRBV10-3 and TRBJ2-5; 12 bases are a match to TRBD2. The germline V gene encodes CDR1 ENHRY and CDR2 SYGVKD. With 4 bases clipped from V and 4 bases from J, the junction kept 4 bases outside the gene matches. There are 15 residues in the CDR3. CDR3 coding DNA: TGTGCCATCAGTGTCTCACTAGCGGGAGGAGAGACCCAGTACTTC. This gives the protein CAISVSLAGGETQYF.

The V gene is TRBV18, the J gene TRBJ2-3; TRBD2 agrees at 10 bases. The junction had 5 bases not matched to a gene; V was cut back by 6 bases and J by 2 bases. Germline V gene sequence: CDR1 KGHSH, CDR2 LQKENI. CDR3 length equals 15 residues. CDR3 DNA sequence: TGTGCCAGCTCCCGGACTAGCGGCTACACAGATACGCAGTATTTT. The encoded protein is CASSRTSGYTDTQYF.

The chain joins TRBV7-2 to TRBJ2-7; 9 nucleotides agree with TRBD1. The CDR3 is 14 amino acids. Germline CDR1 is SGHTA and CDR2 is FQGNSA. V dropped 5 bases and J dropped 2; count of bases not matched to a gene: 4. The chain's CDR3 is CASSRDRDTYEQYF. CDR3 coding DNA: TGTGCCAGCAGCCGGGACAGGGATACCTACGAGCAGTACTTC.